This passage covers 29 T cell receptor beta chains from one sample sequenced in a study of breast tumors, draining lymph nodes, adjacent tissues. A single record per CDR3 protein comes from TCRdb applying MiXCR to the multiplex PCR reads. The repertoire holds 200,000 to 300,000 distinct CDR3 sequences, with about 33% as singletons. The lymph nodes were axillary draining lymph nodes from breast cancer patients. Sequenced material: axillary lymph node tissue. The receptors here all came from a female donor with breast cancer. Some clones in this sample may be carry-over from other donors' samples.

This clonotype was detected many times. The chain is built from TRBV5-1 and TRBJ2-5; 13 bases line up with TRBD2. From germline, CDR1 is SGHRS and CDR2 YFSETQ. The CDR3 has 19 residues. V trimming: 3 bases; J trimming: 4 bases; junction bases outside the gene matches: 15. The CDR3 spells CASSWPELAGGPSRETQYF. The CDR3, as DNA: TGCGCCAGCAGCTGGCCGGAACTAGCGGGAGGGCCTTCGAGAGAGACCCAGTACTTC.

The table lists this clonotype with many counts. The chain is built from TRBV5-1 and TRBJ1-2; no clear D. The CDR3 spans 14 residues. Germline lookup yields CDR1 SGHRS and CDR2 YFSETQ. Trimming removed 4 bases at V and 7 bases at J, with 17 bases between. The CDR3 loop is CASSADRGFSGYTF. In nucleotides, the CDR3 is TGCGCCAGCAGCGCCGACCGGGGATTTAGTGGCTACACCTTC.

This clonotype was found many times. The J gene is TRBJ1-6, the V gene TRBV28, with 9 positions matching TRBD1. CDR1 and CDR2 (germline): MDHEN, SYDVKM. The CDR3 spans 16 residues. The J segment lost 8 bases and the V segment lost 3 bases, leaving 8 bases of the junction unmatched. For the CDR3, the DNA is TGTGCCAGCAGTTTCTTGGAGGGACAGGGATATTCACCCCTCCACTTT. Translation: CASSFLEGQGYSPLHF.

In this sample, this clonotype turned up many times. The V gene is TRBV4-1, the J gene TRBJ2-3, with a tentative D call TRBD1 (5 bases). The length of the CDR3 is 16 residues. Germline CDR1 and CDR2: MGHRA and YSYEKL. V lost 0 bases and J lost 0, with 10 bases in between. This chain's CDR3 is CASSQDWTTSTDTQYF. The CDR3 bases are TGCGCCAGCAGCCAAGATTGGACAACTAGCACAGATACGCAGTATTTT.

Remarks on this clonotype: A much larger clone lies one base from this, so it may be a read error. The CDR3 DNA reads as TGTGCCAGCAGCTTTAGCGGGGCCTGCAATGAGCAGTTCTTC. Its translation is CASSFSGACNEQFF. The chain couples TRBV7-9 to TRBJ2-1; 8 bases are a match to TRBD2. CDR3 length equals 14 residues. The germline V gene encodes CDR1 SEHNR and CDR2 FQNEAQ (reference sequence). J gave up 6 bases and V 3 bases, and 4 bases lay outside the gene matches. Complete variable domain (other parts from reference TRBV7-9 and TRBJ2-1): DTGVSQNPRHKITKRGQNVTFRCDPISEHNRLYWYRQTLGQGPEFLTYFQNEAQLEKSRLLSDRFSAERPKGSFSTLEIQRTEQGDSAMYLCASSFSGACNEQFFGPGTRLTVL.

This clonotype was seen repeatedly, ten times or more. V gene TRBV10-3 combines with J gene TRBJ2-7; TRBD2 aligns across 8 bases. CDR1 and CDR2 (germline): ENHRY, SYGVKD. This CDR3 region has 14 residues. Germline trimming cut 6 bases from V and 2 bases from J; bases unmatched to any gene: 6. The CDR3 spells CAISSGGTAYEQYF. In DNA form, the CDR3 reads TGTGCCATCAGCTCGGGGGGGACTGCCTACGAGCAGTACTTC.

There are many counts of this clonotype. The V gene is TRBV20-1, the J gene TRBJ2-1; 8 bases are shared with TRBD1. CDR1 is DFQATT and CDR2 is SNEGSKA in the germline V gene (reference sequence). This CDR3 has 16 amino acids. The J segment lost 4 bases and the V segment lost 5 bases, leaving 13 bases of the junction unmatched. Here the CDR3 reads CSALQNRQGIYNEQFF. The CDR3, as DNA: TGCAGTGCTTTACAGAATAGACAGGGGATATACAATGAGCAGTTCTTC.

In this sample, this clonotype turned up many times. The V gene is TRBV12-3 or TRBV12-4, the J gene TRBJ2-1, with 9 bases matching TRBD1. This CDR3 contains 15 residues. Trimming cost V 2 bases and J 6 bases; bases outside gene matches: 5. CDR3 coding DNA: TGTGCCAGCAGTTTACGGGACAGGGTGTCCAATGAGCAGTTCTTC. Translating gives CASSLRDRVSNEQFF.

This clonotype was counted a single time. This is likely a read error, given that the CDR3 carries no conserved phenylalanine or tryptophan at its end. This sequence joins TRBV19 and TRBJ2-1; D is ambiguous. Trimming cost V 5 bases and J 4 bases, with 3 bases left between them. The CDR3 totals 11 residues. The germline gives CDR1 LNHDA, CDR2 SQIVND (reference sequence). The CDR3 nucleotides are TGTGCCAGTAGTGATTACAATGAGCAGTTCTAC. This gives the protein CASSDYNEQFY.

The genes are TRBV2 and TRBJ2-1, with 9 bases aligning to TRBD1. Germline V gives CDR1 SNHLY, CDR2 FYNNEI. The CDR3 sequence is 11 residues long. V was clipped by 7 bases and J by 15 bases; unmatched bases: 7. The CDR3 spells CASKGTGNLFF. CDR3 in DNA: TGTGCCAGCAAAGGGACAGGGAACCTGTTCTTC.

In its sample, this clonotype was seen a few times. J is TRBJ2-1 and V is TRBV6-1; 8 bases map to TRBD1. Germline assignment: CDR1 MNHNS and CDR2 SASEGT. The CDR3 length is 15 residues. J was trimmed by 7 bases and V by 3 bases; bases with no gene match: 8. The CDR3: CASSDVQGAHNEQFF. CDR3 DNA: TGTGCCAGCAGTGATGTTCAGGGGGCGCATAATGAGCAGTTCTTC.

The sample holds many counts of this clonotype. The chain employs TRBV6-5 and TRBJ2-7, with D possibly TRBD1 on 6 matching bases. CDR3 length: 13 residues. V shed 0 bases and J shed 6 bases, with 9 bases lying between them. The germline V gene has CDR1 MNHEY and CDR2 SVGAGI. CDR3 in amino acids: CASSYSIRGEQYF. For the CDR3, the DNA is TGTGCCAGCAGTTACTCGATCAGGGGCGAGCAGTACTTC.

Many counts were recorded for this clonotype. This chain links TRBV5-6 with TRBJ2-1; TRBD1 might be the D (5 bases). Trimming took off 2 bases at V and 15 bases at J, with 12 bases between the two ends. Germline CDR1 and CDR2: SGHDT and YYEEEE. The CDR3 length is 11 residues. CDR3 in amino acids: CASSLGAGRFF. DNA of the CDR3: TGTGCCAGCAGCTTAGGGGCTGGTCGGTTCTTC.

Only a few counts were recorded for this clonotype. The chain has TRBV5-4 and TRBJ2-5; TRBD2 agrees at 12 bases. Trimming removed 2 bases from V and 4 bases from J; junction bases left unmatched: 6. CDR1 and CDR2 (germline): SGHNT, YYREEE (reference sequence). The CDR3 is made up of 16 amino acids. The CDR3 DNA is TGTGCCAGCAGCTTTCCGGGACTAGCGGGTGGAGAGACCCAGTACTTC. This translates into CASSFPGLAGGETQYF.

This clonotype was recorded a few times. The V call is TRBV6-2 or TRBV6-3, the J call TRBJ2-7; TRBD2 is a possible D gene (6 bases). The CDR3 extends over 16 amino acids. The V end lost 2 bases, the J end lost 1 base, and 15 bases lay between the germline ends. CDR1 MNHEY and CDR2 SVGEGT come from the germline V gene. The DNA of the CDR3 is TGTGCCAGCAGTTACCTGCCGGGAGCCAGTTCCTACGAGCAGTACTTC. The encoded protein is CASSYLPGASSYEQYF.

Notes on this clonotype: Because it lacks the conserved phenylalanine or tryptophan at the end, this CDR3 is likely a read error. V usage is TRBV5-1 and J usage is TRBJ2-3; 7 positions match TRBD2. Germline lookup yields CDR1 SGHRS and CDR2 YFSETQ. The CDR3 runs to 15 residues. V shed 1 base, J shed 6 bases, and the junction held 8 bases outside the gene matches. The CDR3 nucleotides read TGCGCCAGCAGCTTGAGGGCTAGCGGAACCGATACGCAGTATCTT. Amino acid sequence: CASSLRASGTDTQYL.

A remark on this clonotype: Since a much larger clone is just one base distant, this may be a read error. The chain links TRBV19 to TRBJ1-2, with D possibly matching TRBD1 (6 bases). The germline V and J ends were trimmed by 6 bases and 3 bases, with 14 bases remaining between them. This CDR3 is built from 14 residues. Germline CDR1 LNHDA, CDR2 SQIVND (reference sequence). As DNA, the CDR3 is TGTGCCAGTAGAGATAGGGGGGCCGACTATGGCTACACCTTC. This encodes CASRDRGADYGYTF.

This clonotype was counted ten times or more. The rearrangement links TRBV19 to TRBJ2-7; tentatively, D is TRBD1 (6 bases). Germline V CDR1 and CDR2: LNHDA, SQIVND (reference sequence). V shed 3 bases and J shed 5 bases, with 14 bases lying between them. This CDR3 is built from 14 residues. The CDR3 protein is CASSMREGTHEQYF. The CDR3 DNA follows: TGTGCCAGTAGTATGAGAGAAGGGACACACGAGCAGTACTTC.

At least ten counts were recorded for this clonotype. This chain connects TRBV29-1 to TRBJ2-7, with 7 bases matching TRBD1. This CDR3 has 13 amino acids. The V gene end was trimmed by 4 bases and the J gene end by 2 bases; junction bases not matched to a gene: 5. The germline V gene encodes CDR1 SQVTM and CDR2 ANQGSEA. CDR3 sequence: CSVVQGVTYEQYF. The CDR3 bases are TGCAGCGTTGTCCAGGGGGTTACCTACGAGCAGTACTTC.

This clonotype came up a few times. Given the absence of the conserved phenylalanine or tryptophan at the CDR3 end, a read error is likely. The chain couples TRBV6-1 to TRBJ2-5; TRBD2 might be the D (5 bases). This CDR3 region has 14 residues. V was trimmed by 3 bases and J by 2 bases, leaving 10 bases between them. Germline assignment: CDR1 MNHNS and CDR2 SASEGT. The CDR3, as DNA: TGTGCCAGCAGTGAGGCAACTAGACAAGAGACCCAGTACTCC. Protein product: CASSEATRQETQYS.

This clonotype was recorded at least ten times. The V gene is TRBV7-9, the J gene TRBJ1-4; D gene uncertain. The V gene lost 5 bases and the J gene lost 7 bases, with 5 bases spanning the gap. Germline V gene data show CDR1 as SEHNR and CDR2 as FQNEAQ (reference sequence). This CDR3 region has 11 residues. The CDR3 region is CASSEAEKLFF. CDR3 DNA: TGTGCCAGCAGCGAAGCTGAAAAACTGTTTTTT.

This clonotype appeared many times. The chain links TRBV7-2 to TRBJ2-1, with D possibly TRBD2 on 7 matching bases. Trimming removed 0 bases at V and 4 bases at J, with 22 bases between. This CDR3 region has 19 residues. The germline V gene encodes CDR1 SGHTA and CDR2 FQGNSA. The CDR3 nucleotides read TGTGCCAGCAGCTTAGCGCAGGGGAGGGCCCGTAGTGGTTACAATGAGCAGTTCTTC. This gives the protein CASSLAQGRARSGYNEQFF.

There are many counts of this clonotype. This sequence joins TRBV9 and TRBJ2-7, with 8 bases aligning to TRBD1. Losses at the gene ends were 4 bases for V and 3 bases for J; bases not matched to a gene: 9. This CDR3 contains 15 residues. Germline loops: CDR1 SGDLS, CDR2 YYNGEE. DNA for the CDR3: TGTGCCAGCAGCACTACCGGGACAGGCTTCTACGAGCAGTACTTC. Translation gives CASSTTGTGFYEQYF.

This clonotype was counted ten times or more. V is TRBV9 and J is TRBJ2-2; tentative D call: TRBD2 (6 bases). This CDR3 is 17 amino acids long. V gave up 3 bases and J gave up 0 bases, with 15 bases separating them. From germline, CDR1 is SGDLS and CDR2 YYNGEE. The CDR3, as DNA: TGTGCCAGCAGCGCCCCCCTAGCGCTAGCGAACACCGGGGAGCTGTTTTTT. Protein sequence: CASSAPLALANTGELFF.

This clonotype was observed at least ten times. The chain employs TRBV7-2 and TRBJ2-5, with 8 bases fitting TRBD2. The CDR3 is made up of 14 amino acids. CDR1 and CDR2 from the germline V gene are SGHTA and FQGNSA. V lost 0 bases to trimming and J lost 4 bases; unmatched junction nucleotides: 1. The CDR3 is CASSLAAGGETQYF. As DNA, the CDR3 is TGTGCCAGCAGCTTAGCGGCGGGGGGAGAGACCCAGTACTTC.

This clonotype was seen repeatedly, ten times or more. The gene calls are TRBV5-4 and TRBJ2-1; no firm D call. The CDR3 has 16 amino acids. The germline V and J ends were trimmed by 4 bases and 4 bases, with 18 bases remaining between them. Germline lookup yields CDR1 SGHNT and CDR2 YYREEE (reference sequence). The CDR3 protein is CASSAALVVAYNEQFF. CDR3 sequence (DNA): TGTGCCAGCAGCGCGGCGTTAGTTGTCGCTTACAATGAGCAGTTCTTC.

This clonotype was found a few times. The chain recombines TRBV6-2 or TRBV6-3 with TRBJ2-5; weak D call: TRBD2 (6 bases). Trimming shortened V by 6 bases and J by 2 bases, and 16 bases separated the two germline ends. Germline CDR1 reads MNHEY; CDR2 reads SVGEGT. This CDR3 is built from 15 residues. Here the CDR3 DNA reads TGTGCCAGCAGACCTATGGGACTGCATCAAGAGACCCAGTACTTC. It codes for CASRPMGLHQETQYF.

This clonotype appeared many times. The rearrangement uses TRBV4-3 and TRBJ2-3; 10 bases are shared with TRBD2. CDR1 and CDR2 (germline): LGHNA, YSLEER. V trimming: 0 bases; J trimming: 2 bases; junction bases outside the gene matches: 2. The CDR3 sequence is 16 residues long. The CDR3 is CASSQDLAGVTDTQYF. CDR3 nucleotides: TGCGCCAGCAGCCAAGACCTAGCGGGAGTCACAGATACGCAGTATTTT.

The chain combines TRBV20-1 with TRBJ2-7; the D gene is possibly TRBD2 (6 bases). The CDR3 is 15 amino acids. CDR1 DFQATT and CDR2 SNEGSKA come from the germline V gene (reference sequence). CDR3 residues: CSARVGSGYSYEQYV. The CDR3 DNA follows: TGCAGTGCTAGAGTCGGTAGCGGCTACTCCTACGAACAGTACGTC.